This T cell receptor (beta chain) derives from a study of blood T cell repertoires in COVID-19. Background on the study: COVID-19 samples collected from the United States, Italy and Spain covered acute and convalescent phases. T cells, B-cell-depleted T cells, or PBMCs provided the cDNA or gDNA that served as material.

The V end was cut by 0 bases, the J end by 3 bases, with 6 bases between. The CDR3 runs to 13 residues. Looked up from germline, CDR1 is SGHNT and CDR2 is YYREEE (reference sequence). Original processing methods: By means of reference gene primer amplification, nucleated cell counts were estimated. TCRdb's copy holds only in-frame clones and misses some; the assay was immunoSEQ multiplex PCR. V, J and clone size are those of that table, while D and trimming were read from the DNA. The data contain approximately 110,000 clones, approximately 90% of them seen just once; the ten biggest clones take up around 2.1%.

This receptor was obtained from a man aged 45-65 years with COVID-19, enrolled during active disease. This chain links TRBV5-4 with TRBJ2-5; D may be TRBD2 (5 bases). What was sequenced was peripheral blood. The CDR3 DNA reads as TGTGCCAGCAGCTTGGGTAGCGAAGAGACCCAGTACTTC. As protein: CASSLGSEETQYF. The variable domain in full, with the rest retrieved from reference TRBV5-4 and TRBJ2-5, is ETGVTQSPTHLIKTRGQQVTLRCSSQSGHNTVSWYQQALGQGPQFIFQYYREEENGRGNFPPRFSGLQFPNYSSELNVNALELDDSALYLCASSLGSEETQYFGPGTRLLVL.